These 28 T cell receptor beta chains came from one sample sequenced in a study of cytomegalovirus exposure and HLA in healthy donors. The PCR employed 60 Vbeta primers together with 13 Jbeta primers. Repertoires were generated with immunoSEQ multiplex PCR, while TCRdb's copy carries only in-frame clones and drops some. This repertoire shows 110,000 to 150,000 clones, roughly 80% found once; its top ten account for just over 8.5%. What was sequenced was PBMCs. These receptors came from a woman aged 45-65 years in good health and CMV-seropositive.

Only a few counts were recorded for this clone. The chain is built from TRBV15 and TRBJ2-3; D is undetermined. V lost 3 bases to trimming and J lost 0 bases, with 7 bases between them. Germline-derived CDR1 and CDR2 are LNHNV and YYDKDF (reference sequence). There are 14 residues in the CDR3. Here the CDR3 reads CATSSTTSTDTQYF. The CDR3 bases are TGTGCCACCAGCAGTACAACGAGCACAGATACGCAGTATTTT.

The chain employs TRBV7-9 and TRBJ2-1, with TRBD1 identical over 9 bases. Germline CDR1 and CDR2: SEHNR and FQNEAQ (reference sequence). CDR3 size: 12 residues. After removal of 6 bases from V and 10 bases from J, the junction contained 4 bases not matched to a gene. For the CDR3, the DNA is TGTGCCAGCAGAAGGGACAGGGTAGAGCAGTTCTTC. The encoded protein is CASRRDRVEQFF.

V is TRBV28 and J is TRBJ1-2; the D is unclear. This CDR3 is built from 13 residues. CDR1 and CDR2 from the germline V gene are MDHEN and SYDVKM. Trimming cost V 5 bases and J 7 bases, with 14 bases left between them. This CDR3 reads CASSVPPRGGYTF. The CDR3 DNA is TGTGCCAGCAGTGTACCCCCCCGGGGTGGCTACACCTTC.

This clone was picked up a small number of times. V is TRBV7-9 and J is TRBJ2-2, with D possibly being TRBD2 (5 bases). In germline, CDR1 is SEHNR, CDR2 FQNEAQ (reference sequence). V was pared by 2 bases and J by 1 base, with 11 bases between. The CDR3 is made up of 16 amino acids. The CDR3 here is CASSLRDYRNTGELFF. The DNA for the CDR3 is TGTGCCAGCAGCTTAAGAGACTACAGGAACACCGGGGAGCTGTTTTTT.

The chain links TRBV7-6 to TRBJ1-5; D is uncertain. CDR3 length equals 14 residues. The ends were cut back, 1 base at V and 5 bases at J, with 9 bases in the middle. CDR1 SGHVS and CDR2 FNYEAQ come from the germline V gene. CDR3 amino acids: CASSLEVRDQPQHF. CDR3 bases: TGTGCCAGCAGCTTAGAGGTGAGGGATCAGCCCCAGCATTTT.

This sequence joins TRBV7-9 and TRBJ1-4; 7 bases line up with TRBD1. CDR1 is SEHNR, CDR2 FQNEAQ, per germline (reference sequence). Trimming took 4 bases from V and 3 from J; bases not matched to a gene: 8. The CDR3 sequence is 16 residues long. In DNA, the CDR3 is TGTGCCAGCAGCTCGGTATCGACAGGGCCTAATGAAAAACTGTTTTTT. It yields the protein CASSSVSTGPNEKLFF.

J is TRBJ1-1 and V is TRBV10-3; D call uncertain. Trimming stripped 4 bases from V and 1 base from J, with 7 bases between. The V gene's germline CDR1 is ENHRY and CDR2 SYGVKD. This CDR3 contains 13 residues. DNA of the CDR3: TGTGCCATCAGTGTACAGACGAACACTGAAGCTTTCTTT. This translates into CAISVQTNTEAFF.

The CDR3 reads CASRPTSGGAHNEQFF. The CDR3 DNA follows: TGTGCCAGCAGACCTACTAGCGGGGGGGCCCATAATGAGCAGTTCTTC. The V gene is TRBV11-2, the J gene TRBJ2-1; 13 bases map to TRBD2. The CDR3 is made up of 16 amino acids. Trimming at V came to 6 bases and at J to 7 bases, leaving 9 bases not matched to a gene. Germline V gives CDR1 SGHAT, CDR2 FQNNGV.

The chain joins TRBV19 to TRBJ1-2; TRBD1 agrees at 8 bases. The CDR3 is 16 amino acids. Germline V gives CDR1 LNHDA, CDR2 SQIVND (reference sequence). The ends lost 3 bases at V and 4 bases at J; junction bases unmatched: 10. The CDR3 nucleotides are TGTGCCAGTAGTATCCCCTGGACAGGGCTGAGCTATGGCTACACCTTC. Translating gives CASSIPWTGLSYGYTF.

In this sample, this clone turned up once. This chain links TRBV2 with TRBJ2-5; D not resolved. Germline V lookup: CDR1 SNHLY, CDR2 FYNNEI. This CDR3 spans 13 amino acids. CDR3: CVDSVQNQETQYF. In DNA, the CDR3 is TGTGTCGACTCGGTCCAGAACCAAGAGACCCAGTACTTC.

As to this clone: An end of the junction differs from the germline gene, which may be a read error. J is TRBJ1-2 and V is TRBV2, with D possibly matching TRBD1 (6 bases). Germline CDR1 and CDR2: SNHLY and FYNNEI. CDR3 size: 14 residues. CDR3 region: CASTEQGYTYGYTF. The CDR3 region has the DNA TGTGCCAGCACTGAACAGGGTTATACCTATGGCTACACCTTC.

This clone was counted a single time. CDR3 in amino acids: CASSPQIAGAGTGELFF. CDR3 DNA sequence: TGCGCCAGCAGCCCCCAAATAGCGGGGGCGGGAACCGGGGAGCTGTTTTTT. V and J are TRBV5-1 and TRBJ2-2; 9 nucleotides align to TRBD2. Germline V gene sequence: CDR1 SGHRS, CDR2 YFSETQ. CDR3 size: 17 residues. With 4 bases clipped from V and 5 bases from J, the junction kept 12 bases outside the gene matches.

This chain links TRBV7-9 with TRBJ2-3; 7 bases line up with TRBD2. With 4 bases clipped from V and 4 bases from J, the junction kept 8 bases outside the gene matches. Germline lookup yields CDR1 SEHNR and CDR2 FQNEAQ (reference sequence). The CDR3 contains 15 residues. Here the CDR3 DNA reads TGTGCCAGCAGCTCGTGGGAGGGTTTCGCAGATACGCAGTATTTT. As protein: CASSSWEGFADTQYF.

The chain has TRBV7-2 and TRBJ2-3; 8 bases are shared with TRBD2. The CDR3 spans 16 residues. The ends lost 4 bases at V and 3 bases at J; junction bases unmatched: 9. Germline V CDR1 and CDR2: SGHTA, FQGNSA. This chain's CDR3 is CASSSRTSRMTDTQYF. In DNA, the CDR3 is TGTGCCAGCAGCTCCCGGACTAGCAGAATGACAGATACGCAGTATTTT.

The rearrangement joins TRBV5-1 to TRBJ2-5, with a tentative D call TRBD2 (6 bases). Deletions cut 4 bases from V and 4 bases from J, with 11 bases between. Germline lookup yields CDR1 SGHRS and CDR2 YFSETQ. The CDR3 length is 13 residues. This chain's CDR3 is CASSLLGGETQYF. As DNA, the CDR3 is TGCGCCAGCAGCCTGTTGGGGGGAGAGACCCAGTACTTC.

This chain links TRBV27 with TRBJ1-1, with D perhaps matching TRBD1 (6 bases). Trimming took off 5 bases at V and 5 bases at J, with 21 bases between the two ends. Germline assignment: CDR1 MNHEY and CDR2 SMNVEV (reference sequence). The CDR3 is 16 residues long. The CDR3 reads CASSRLGQTLRTEAFF. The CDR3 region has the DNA TGTGCCAGCAGTCGCCTTGGACAGACGCTGCGGACTGAAGCTTTCTTT.

The CDR3 region has the DNA TGTGCCAGCGGACGGACTAGCGGGGGCGGGGAGACCCAGTACTTC. It yields the protein CASGRTSGGGETQYF. V gene TRBV10-3 combines with J gene TRBJ2-5; TRBD2 aligns across 13 bases. V shed 10 bases, J shed 5 bases, and the junction held 10 bases outside the gene matches. Germline V gene lookup returns CDR1 ENHRY and CDR2 SYGVKD. This CDR3 is built from 15 residues.

Here the CDR3 DNA reads TGTGCCAGCACTCTTGAGGGAGGGAACACTGAAGCTTTCTTT. This codes for CASTLEGGNTEAFF. This chain links TRBV6-5 with TRBJ1-1, with unresolved D. V dropped 7 bases and J dropped 1 base, with 13 bases sitting between them. This CDR3 has 14 residues. Germline assignment: CDR1 MNHEY and CDR2 SVGAGI.

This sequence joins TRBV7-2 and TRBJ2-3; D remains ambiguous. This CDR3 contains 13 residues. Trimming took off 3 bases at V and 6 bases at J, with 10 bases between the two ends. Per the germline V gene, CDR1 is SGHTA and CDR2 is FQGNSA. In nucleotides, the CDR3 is TGTGCCAGCAGCTTGGCTGGTCCTGATACGCAGTATTTT. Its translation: CASSLAGPDTQYF.

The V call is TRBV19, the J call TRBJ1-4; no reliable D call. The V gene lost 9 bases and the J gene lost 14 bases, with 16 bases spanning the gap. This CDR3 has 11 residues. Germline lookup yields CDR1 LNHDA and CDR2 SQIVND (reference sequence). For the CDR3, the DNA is TGTGCCAGCGGGTCGGGGTTGGGGCTGTTTTTT. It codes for CASGSGLGLFF.

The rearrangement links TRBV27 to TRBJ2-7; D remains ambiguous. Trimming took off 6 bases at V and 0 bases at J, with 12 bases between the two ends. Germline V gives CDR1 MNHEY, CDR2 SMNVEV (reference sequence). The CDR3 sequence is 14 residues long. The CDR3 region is CASSLGSYSYEQYF. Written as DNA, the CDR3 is TGTGCCAGCAGCCTAGGATCGTACTCCTACGAGCAGTACTTC.

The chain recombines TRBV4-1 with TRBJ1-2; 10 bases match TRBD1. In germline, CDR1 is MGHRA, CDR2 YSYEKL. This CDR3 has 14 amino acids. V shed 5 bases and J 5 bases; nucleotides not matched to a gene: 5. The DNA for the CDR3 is TGCGCCAGCAGCTCCGGGACAGGGGAGTATGGCTACACCTTC. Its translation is CASSSGTGEYGYTF.

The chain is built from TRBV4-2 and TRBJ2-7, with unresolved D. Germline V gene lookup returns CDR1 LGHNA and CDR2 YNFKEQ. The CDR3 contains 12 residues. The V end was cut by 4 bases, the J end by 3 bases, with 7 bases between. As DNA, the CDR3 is TGTGCCAGCAGCCCAGACCGCTACGAGCAGTACTTC. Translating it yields CASSPDRYEQYF.

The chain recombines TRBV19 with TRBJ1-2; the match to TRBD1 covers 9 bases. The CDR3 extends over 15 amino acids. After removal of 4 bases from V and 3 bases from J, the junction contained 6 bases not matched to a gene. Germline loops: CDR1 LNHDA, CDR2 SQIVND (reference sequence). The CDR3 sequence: CASSSYRGPDYGYTF. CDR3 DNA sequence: TGTGCCAGTAGTAGTTACAGGGGGCCGGACTATGGCTACACCTTC.

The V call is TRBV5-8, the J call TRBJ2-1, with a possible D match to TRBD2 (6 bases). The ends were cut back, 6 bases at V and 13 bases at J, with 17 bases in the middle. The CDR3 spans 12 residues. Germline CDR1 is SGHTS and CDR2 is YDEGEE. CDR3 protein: CASIDAGSSQFF. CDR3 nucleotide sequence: TGTGCCAGCATCGACGCGGGGTCTTCCCAGTTCTTC.

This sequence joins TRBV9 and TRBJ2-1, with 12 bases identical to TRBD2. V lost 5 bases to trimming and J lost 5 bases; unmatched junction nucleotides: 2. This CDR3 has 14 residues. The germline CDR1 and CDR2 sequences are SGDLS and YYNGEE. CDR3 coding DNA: TGTGCCAGCAGTCTAGCGGGGGGGAACAATGAGCAGTTCTTC. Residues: CASSLAGGNNEQFF.

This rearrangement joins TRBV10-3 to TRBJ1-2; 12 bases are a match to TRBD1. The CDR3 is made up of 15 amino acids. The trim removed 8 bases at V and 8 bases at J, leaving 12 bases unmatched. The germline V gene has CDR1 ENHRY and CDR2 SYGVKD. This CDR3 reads CAIPGGTGGARGYTF. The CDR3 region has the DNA TGTGCCATCCCGGGGGGGACAGGGGGCGCAAGGGGCTACACCTTC.

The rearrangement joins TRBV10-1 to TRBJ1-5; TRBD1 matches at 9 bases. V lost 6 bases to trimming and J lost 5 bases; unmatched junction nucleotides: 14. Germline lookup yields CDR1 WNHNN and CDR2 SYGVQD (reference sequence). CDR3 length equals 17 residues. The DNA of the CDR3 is TGCGCCAGCAGCGACCCCCGGACAGGGGACCAGGATCAGCCCCAGCATTTT. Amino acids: CASSDPRTGDQDQPQHF.